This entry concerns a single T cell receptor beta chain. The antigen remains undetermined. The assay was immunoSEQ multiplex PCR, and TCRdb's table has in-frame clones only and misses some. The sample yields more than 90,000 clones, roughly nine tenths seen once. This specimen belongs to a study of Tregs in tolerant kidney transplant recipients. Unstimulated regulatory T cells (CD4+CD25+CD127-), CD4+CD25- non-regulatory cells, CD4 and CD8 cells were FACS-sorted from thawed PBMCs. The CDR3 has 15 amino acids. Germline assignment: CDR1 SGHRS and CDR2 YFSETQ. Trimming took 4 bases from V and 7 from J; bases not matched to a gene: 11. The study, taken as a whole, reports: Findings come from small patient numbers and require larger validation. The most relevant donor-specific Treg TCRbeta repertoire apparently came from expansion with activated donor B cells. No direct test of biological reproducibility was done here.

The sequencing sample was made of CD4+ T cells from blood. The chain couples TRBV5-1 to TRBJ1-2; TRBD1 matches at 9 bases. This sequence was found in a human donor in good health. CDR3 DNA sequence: TGCGCCAGCAGCACGGGGGACAGGGAAGGTTTTGGCTACACCTTC. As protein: CASSTGDREGFGYTF.